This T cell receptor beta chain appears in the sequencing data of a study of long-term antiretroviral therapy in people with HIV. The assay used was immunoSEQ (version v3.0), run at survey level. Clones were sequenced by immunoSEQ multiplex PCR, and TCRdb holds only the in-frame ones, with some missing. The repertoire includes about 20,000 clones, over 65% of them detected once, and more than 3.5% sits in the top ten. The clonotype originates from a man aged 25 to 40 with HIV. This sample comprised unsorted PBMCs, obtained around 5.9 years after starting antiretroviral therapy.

The CDR3 DNA sequence: TGTGCCAGCAGCTTAGGGGTGAACACTGAAGCTTTCTTT. Protein: CASSLGVNTEAFF. The chain uses TRBV11-1 and TRBJ1-1; D is unclear. Germline-derived CDR1 and CDR2 are SGHAT and FQDESV (reference sequence). Trimming shortened V by 1 base and J by 0 bases, and 3 bases separated the two germline ends. The CDR3 loop spans 13 amino acids.